This TCR beta chain was profiled in a study of cytotoxic CD8 clonotypes in ibrutinib-treated CLL. This clone has just a few counts. The identical CDR3 is also encoded by other nucleotide sequences in the sample. Clones were sequenced by immunoSEQ multiplex PCR, and TCRdb holds only the in-frame ones, with some missing. The top ten hold 2% to 2.5% of the sample, which has 150,000 or so clones, 81% seen once. This receptor was identified in a human donor with chronic lymphocytic leukemia. The input for sequencing was PBMCs, taken after 12 months of ibrutinib treatment.

CDR3 sequence: CASSVTGNYGYTF. CDR3 coding DNA: TGTGCCAGCAGTGTGACAGGGAACTATGGCTACACCTTC. V is TRBV28 and J is TRBJ1-2; TRBD1 matches at 7 bases. CDR1 and CDR2 (germline): MDHEN, SYDVKM. V was clipped by 5 bases and J by 2 bases; unmatched bases: 2. This CDR3 is built from 13 residues.